This T cell receptor (beta chain) originates from a study of T cells in localized non-small cell lung cancer (dated by TCRdb to 2020 to 2021). Study-level background: The study examined T cell repertoires in 200 to 300 patients with early-stage NSCLC and compared tumors with uninvolved tumor-adjacent lungs. Of the NSCLC patients, approximately 130 were male and approximately 97 were female, and the mean age was approximately 69 years. The cohort was made up of 200 to 250 treatment-naive NSCLC patients whose localized lung tumors had been resected. Broader findings and caveats from the paper: Because multi-region tumor sequencing was not done, intratumor heterogeneity could not be ruled out. Longer overall survival was associated with higher T cell density in blood, whereas shorter survival was associated with higher clonality in adjacent lung. Because the study design was exploratory, TCR variables were selected using unadjusted p-values without false-discovery rate correction. Uninvolved tumor-adjacent lung showed the highest T cell clonality, higher than tumor, which suggests more focused antigenic responses in the adjacent lung. A median of 57 of the top 100 tumor clones were detected in paired uninvolved adjacent lung, and approximately 28 of these tumor clones were also found among the top 100 clones of the paired uninvolved adjacent lung.

TCR beta CDR3 regions were sequenced from DNA using the immunoSEQ Assay. The published analysis was carried out like this. To compute T cell density, TCR beta template counts were normalized to usable DNA, which was estimated by amplifying housekeeping genes. Richness was estimated with the preseqR package, extrapolating to 400,000 templates for PBMC samples and 120,000 templates for tissue samples. Clonality was calculated as one minus Pielou's evenness. Tissue-enriched TCRs were identified by differential abundance testing using productive amino-acid clonotypes, minimum total count 5 and alpha 0.1. Repertoire overlap between compartments was quantified with the Jaccard Index and Morisita Overlap Index. GLIPH grouped TCR beta CDR3s together with public tetramer-defined viral CDR3s, and a viral motif had to include at least three viral sequences and show V-gene enrichment. In TCRdb, the immuneACCESS table is reduced to in-frame sequences with V and J assigned. These tables do not hold every clone; where another copy was compared, an unresolved V gene accounts for under half, and the others remain unexplained. The DNA was the basis for D and trimming; V, J and clone size are from that table. This sample holds roughly 72,000 clones; roughly nine tenths were observed only once. Just over 20% of the sample is held by the ten biggest clonotypes.

At diagnosis, peripheral blood, uninvolved tumor-adjacent lung and tumor were collected and were preserved as a mix of fresh-frozen and FFPE material. For TCR repertoire profiling, blood samples were analyzed in the form of peripheral blood mononuclear cells. Remarks on this clone: Its cognate antigen has yet to be identified. Base qualities are missing; no much larger clone stands one base away.

V drops 1 base and J drops 0 bases, leaving 7 bases in between. The CDR3 runs 15 amino acids, cysteine and phenylalanine included. The entry retains the CDR3 DNA only, 45 bases that are in frame from base 1. The germline V gene encodes CDR1 MNHNS and CDR2 SASEGT. The sample in question was peripheral blood, obtained before any cancer treatment. The V and J genes are TRBV6-1 and TRBJ2-1, and the D gene may be TRBD1, 5 bases matching. The receptor was derived from a male donor older than 55 with stage III squamous cell lung carcinoma. The CDR3 region has the sequence CASSEGQISYNEQFF. The DNA reads as follows: TGTGCCAGCAGTGAAGGACAGATCTCCTACAATGAGCAGTTCTTC.